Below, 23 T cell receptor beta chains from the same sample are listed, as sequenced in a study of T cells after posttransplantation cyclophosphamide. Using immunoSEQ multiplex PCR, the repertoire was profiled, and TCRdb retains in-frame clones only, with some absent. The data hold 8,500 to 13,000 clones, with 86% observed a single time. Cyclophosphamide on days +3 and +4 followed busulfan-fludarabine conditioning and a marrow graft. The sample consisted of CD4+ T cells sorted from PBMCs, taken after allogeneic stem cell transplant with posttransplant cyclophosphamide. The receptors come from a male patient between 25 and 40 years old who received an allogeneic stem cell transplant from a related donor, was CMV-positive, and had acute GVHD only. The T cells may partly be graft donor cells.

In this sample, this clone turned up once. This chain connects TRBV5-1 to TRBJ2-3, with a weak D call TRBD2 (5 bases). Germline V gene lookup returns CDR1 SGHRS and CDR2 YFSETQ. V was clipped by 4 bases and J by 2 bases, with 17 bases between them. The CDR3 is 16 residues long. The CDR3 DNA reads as TGCGCCAGCAGCCTCGACGCTGTTAGCGACACAGATACGCAGTATTTT. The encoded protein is CASSLDAVSDTDTQYF.

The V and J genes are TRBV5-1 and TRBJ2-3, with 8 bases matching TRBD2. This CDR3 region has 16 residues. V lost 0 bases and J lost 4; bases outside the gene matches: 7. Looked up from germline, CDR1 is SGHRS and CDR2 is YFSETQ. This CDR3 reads CASSLVLRGAPDTQYF. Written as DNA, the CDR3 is TGCGCCAGCAGCTTGGTTCTGCGGGGGGCCCCAGATACGCAGTATTTT.

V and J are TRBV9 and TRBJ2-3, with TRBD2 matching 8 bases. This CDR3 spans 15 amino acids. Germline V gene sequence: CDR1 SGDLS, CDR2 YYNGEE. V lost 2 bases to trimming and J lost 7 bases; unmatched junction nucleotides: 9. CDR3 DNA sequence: TGTGCCAGCAGCGTTCGGGTCGGGGGGGAAAATACGCAGTATTTT. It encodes CASSVRVGGENTQYF.

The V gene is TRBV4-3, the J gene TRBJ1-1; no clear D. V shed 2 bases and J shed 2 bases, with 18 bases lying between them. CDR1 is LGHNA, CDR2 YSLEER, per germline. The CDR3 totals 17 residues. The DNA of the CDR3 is TGCGCCAGCAGCCAACAAAATCTAGGAAGAGGCAACACTGAAGCTTTCTTT. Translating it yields CASSQQNLGRGNTEAFF.

The CDR3 reads CASSQELAGAHTQYF. The CDR3 DNA follows: TGCGCCAGCAGCCAAGAACTAGCGGGGGCACATACGCAGTATTTT. This sequence joins TRBV4-3 and TRBJ2-3; 11 bases fit TRBD2. The V and J ends lost 0 bases and 7 bases, in that order; junction bases with no gene match: 3. The CDR3 contains 15 residues. Looked up from germline, CDR1 is LGHNA and CDR2 is YSLEER.

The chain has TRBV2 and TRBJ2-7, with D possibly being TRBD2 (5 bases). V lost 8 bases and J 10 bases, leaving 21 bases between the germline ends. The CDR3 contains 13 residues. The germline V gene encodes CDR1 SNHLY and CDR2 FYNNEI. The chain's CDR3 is CASQRTGSGSQYF. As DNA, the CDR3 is TGTGCCAGCCAGAGAACGGGATCCGGAAGCCAGTACTTC.

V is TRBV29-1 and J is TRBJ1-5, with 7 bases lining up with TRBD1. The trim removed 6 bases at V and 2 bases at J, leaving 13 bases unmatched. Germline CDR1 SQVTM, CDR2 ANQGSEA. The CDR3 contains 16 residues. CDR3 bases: TGCAGCGTCGCCCTGGGGGGAACAGGGGGCAATCAGCCCCAGCATTTT. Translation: CSVALGGTGGNQPQHF.

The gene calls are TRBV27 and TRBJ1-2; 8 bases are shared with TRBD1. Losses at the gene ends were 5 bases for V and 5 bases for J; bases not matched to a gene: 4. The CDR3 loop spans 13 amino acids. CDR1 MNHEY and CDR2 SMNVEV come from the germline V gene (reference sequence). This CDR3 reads CASSPTGGYGYTF. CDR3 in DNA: TGTGCCAGCAGTCCTACAGGGGGGTATGGCTACACCTTC.

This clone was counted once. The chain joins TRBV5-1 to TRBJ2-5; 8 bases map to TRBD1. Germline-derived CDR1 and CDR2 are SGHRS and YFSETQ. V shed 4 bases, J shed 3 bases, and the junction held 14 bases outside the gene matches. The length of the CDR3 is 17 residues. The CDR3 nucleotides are TGCGCCAGCAGCCAGGGGGCCGACACGGGCGGCAAAGAGACCCAGTACTTC. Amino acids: CASSQGADTGGKETQYF.

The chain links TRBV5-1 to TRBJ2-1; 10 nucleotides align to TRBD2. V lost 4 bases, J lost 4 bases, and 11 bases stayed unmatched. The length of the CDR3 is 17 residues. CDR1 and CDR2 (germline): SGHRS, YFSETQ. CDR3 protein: CASSVQISSGGYNEQFF. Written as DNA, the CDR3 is TGCGCCAGCAGCGTACAGATTAGTAGCGGGGGGTACAATGAGCAGTTCTTC.

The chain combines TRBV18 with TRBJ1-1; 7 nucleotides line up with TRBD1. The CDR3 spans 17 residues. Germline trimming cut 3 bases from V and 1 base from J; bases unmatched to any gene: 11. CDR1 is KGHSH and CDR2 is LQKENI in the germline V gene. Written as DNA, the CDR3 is TGTGCCAGCTCACCGCGAAGACAGGGCCGCGGGAACACTGAAGCTTTCTTT. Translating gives CASSPRRQGRGNTEAFF. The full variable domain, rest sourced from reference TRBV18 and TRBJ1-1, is NAGVMQNPRHLVRRRGQEARLRCSPMKGHSHVYWYRQLPEEGLKFMVYLQKENIIDESGMPKERFSAEFPKEGPSILRIQQVVRGDSAAYFCASSPRRQGRGNTEAFFGQGTRLTVV.

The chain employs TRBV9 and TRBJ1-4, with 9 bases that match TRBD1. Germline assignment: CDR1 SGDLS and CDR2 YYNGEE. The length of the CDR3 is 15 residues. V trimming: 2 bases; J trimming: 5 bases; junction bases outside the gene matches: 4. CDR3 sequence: CASSVAQGANEKLFF. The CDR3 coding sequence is TGTGCCAGCAGCGTTGCACAGGGGGCGAATGAAAAACTGTTTTTT. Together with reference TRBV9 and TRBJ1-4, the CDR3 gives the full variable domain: DSGVTQTPKHLITATGQRVTLRCSPRSGDLSVYWYQQSLDQGLQFLIQYYNGEERAKGNILERFSAQQFPDLHSELNLSSLELGDSALYFCASSVAQGANEKLFFGSGTQLSVL.

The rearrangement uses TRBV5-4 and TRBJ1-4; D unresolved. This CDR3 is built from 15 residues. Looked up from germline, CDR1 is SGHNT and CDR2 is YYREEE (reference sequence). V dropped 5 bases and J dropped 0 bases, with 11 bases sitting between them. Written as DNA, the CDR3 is TGTGCCAGCAGTTTCCACGGGGCAACTAATGAAAAACTGTTTTTT. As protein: CASSFHGATNEKLFF.

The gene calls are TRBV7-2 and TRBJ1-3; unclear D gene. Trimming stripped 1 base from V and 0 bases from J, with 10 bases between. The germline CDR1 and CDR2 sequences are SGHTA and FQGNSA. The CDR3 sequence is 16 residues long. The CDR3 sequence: CASSLVADLSGNTIYF. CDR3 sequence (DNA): TGTGCCAGCAGCTTAGTGGCCGATCTCTCTGGAAACACCATATATTTT.

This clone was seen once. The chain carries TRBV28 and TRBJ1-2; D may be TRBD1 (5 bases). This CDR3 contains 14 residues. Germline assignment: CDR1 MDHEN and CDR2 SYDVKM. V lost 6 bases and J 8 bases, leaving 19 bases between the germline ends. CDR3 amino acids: CASSRTPQVPGYTF. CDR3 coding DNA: TGTGCCAGCAGCCGGACCCCACAGGTGCCGGGCTACACCTTC.

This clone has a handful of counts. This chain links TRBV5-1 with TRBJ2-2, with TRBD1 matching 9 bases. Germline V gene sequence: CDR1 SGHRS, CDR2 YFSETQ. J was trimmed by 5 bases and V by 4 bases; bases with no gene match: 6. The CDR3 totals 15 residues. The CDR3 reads CASSPTGGSTGELFF. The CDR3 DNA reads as TGCGCCAGCAGCCCGACAGGGGGATCGACCGGGGAGCTGTTTTTT.

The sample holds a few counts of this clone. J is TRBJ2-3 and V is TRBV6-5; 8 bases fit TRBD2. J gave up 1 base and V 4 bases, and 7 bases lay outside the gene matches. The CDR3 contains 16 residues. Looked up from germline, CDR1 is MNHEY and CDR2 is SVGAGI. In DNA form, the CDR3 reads TGTGCCAGCAGTTTCGGGACTAGTGACGGCACAGATACGCAGTATTTT. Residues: CASSFGTSDGTDTQYF.

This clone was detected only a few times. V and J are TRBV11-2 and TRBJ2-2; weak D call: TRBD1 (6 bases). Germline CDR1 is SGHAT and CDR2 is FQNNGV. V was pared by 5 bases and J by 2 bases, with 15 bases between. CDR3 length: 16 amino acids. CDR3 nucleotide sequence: TGTGCCAGCAGCGCTCGGACAGAGCTAAACACCGGGGAGCTGTTTTTT. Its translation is CASSARTELNTGELFF.

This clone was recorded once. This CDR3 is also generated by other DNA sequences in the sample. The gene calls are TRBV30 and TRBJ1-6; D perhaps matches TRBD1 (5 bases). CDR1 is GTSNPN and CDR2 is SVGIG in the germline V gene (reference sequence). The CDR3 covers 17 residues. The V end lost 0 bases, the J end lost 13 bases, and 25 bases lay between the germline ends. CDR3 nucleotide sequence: TGTGCCTGGAGTGTATGGCGTGGGGGGATCGATAGCTCCCCCCTCCACTTT. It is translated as CAWSVWRGGIDSSPLHF.

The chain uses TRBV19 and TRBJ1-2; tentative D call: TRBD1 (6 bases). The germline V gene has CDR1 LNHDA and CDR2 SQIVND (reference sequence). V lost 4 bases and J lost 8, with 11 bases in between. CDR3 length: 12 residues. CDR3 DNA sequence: TGTGCCAGTAGTAAACTTCAGGGGGGCTACACCTTC. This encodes CASSKLQGGYTF.

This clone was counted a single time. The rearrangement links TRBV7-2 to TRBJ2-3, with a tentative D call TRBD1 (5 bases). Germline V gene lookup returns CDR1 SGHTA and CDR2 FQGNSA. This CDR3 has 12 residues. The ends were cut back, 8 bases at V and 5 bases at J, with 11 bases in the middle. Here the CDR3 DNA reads TGTGCCAGCCATTCCCAGGGAGATACGCAGTATTTT. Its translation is CASHSQGDTQYF. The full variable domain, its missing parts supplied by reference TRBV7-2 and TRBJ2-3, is GAGVSQSPSNKVTEKGKDVELRCDPISGHTALYWYRQSLGQGLEFLIYFQGNSAPDKSGLPSDRFSAERTGGSVSTLTIQRTQQEDSAVYLCASHSQGDTQYFGPGTRLTVL.

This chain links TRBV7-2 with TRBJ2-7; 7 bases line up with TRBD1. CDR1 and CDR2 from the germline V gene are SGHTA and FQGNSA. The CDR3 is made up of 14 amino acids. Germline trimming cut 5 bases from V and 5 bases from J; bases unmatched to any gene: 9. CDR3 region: CASSPRRTGDEQYF. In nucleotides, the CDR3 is TGTGCCAGCAGCCCTCGCCGTACAGGGGACGAGCAGTACTTC.

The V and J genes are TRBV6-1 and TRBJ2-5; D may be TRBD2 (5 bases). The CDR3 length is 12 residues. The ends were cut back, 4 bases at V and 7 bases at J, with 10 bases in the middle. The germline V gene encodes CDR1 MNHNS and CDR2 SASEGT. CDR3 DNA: TGTGCCAGCAGTGCGCCTGCGGGGACCCAGTACTTC. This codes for CASSAPAGTQYF.